This T cell receptor beta chain is from a study of identical twins. Overall study findings and caveats: The study based its conclusions on cross-sectional statistical analysis and did not follow the same donors. Cord blood's abundant beta clonotypes had fewer insertions, unlike memory repertoires.

TCRdb passed the 5' RACE reads through MiXCR, listing each CDR3 protein once. The sample lists around 490,000 distinct CDR3 sequences, over 11% occurring once. The germline V gene has CDR1 MGHRA and CDR2 YSYEKL. CDR3 length equals 19 residues. This clonotype showed up just a few times. Its specificity is not known. Its ends do not fully match the called genes, so a read error is possible. The same sample was also used in a study of yellow fever vaccine responses in identical twins.

The gene calls are TRBV4-1 and TRBJ2-1; D is possibly TRBD2 (6 bases). The receptor comes from a woman aged 18-30 years in good health. The sample was CD4+ T cells sorted from blood. The CDR3 DNA is TGCGCCAGCACCCAAGATCCCTCTCGGTCGGGAGAATCCTACAATGAGCAGTTCTTC. Its translation: CASTQDPSRSGESYNEQFF.